This entry features one T cell receptor beta chain sequence. The source of the sample is a study of T cell changes during pregnancy in multiple sclerosis. The CDR3 runs 15 residues. Germline CDR1 reads MNHNY; CDR2 reads SVGAGI (reference sequence). V was shortened by 2 bases and J by 2 bases, with 13 bases between the two germline ends. The repertoire was sequenced with immunoSEQ multiplex PCR; TCRdb's copy has only in-frame clones and lacks some. The table has fewer than 50,000 clones, 92% seen once. This receptor was obtained from a female donor with multiple sclerosis, enrolled in a pregnancy study. This sequence joins TRBV6-6 and TRBJ2-7, with D tentatively TRBD2 (5 bases). The sample in question was CD4+ T cells from peripheral blood mononuclear cells, obtained in the third trimester of pregnancy. For the CDR3, the DNA is TGTGCCAGCAGTTACAAGGACTCCGAGACCTACGAGCAGTACTTC. This encodes CASSYKDSETYEQYF.